The next 14 T cell receptor beta chains were all read from a single sample in a study of early T cells in non-severe SARS-CoV-2 infection. One entry per CDR3 protein, called by TCRdb with MiXCR from the 5' RACE reads. The sample has about 110,000 distinct CDR3 sequences, roughly an eighth seen once. Sequencing input: whole blood. The origin of the receptors is an adult who was a healthcare worker with PCR-confirmed SARS-CoV-2 infection or an uninfected control (not recorded which).

The rearrangement joins TRBV4-1 to TRBJ2-2; tentatively, D is TRBD2 (7 bases). Trimming stripped 10 bases from V and 2 bases from J, with 17 bases between. Germline V gene lookup returns CDR1 MGHRA and CDR2 YSYEKL. This CDR3 has 15 residues. CDR3 region: CATRGAATNTGELFF. The CDR3 DNA sequence: TGCGCCACTCGGGGGGCAGCGACTAACACCGGGGAGCTGTTTTTT.

The rearrangement links TRBV28 to TRBJ1-1; 7 bases fit TRBD1. The CDR3 contains 15 residues. Germline V gene lookup returns CDR1 MDHEN and CDR2 SYDVKM. V dropped 5 bases and J dropped 0; count of bases not matched to a gene: 6. The CDR3 loop is CASSLPGQVNTEAFF. The CDR3 nucleotides read TGTGCCAGCAGTCTCCCTGGACAGGTGAACACTGAAGCTTTCTTT.

This clonotype has only a few counts. The chain uses TRBV6-2 or TRBV6-3 and TRBJ2-7; TRBD2 aligns across 8 bases. J lost 3 bases, V lost 5 bases, and 9 bases had no gene match. From germline, CDR1 is MNHEY and CDR2 SVGEGT. This CDR3 contains 15 residues. CDR3 in amino acids: CASSTPGAGVYEQYF. CDR3 DNA: TGTGCCAGCAGTACCCCAGGAGCGGGAGTCTACGAGCAGTACTTC.

The chain uses TRBV7-9 and TRBJ1-2, with 7 positions matching TRBD1. Trimming at V came to 4 bases and at J to 0 bases, leaving 5 bases not matched to a gene. This CDR3 has 15 amino acids. Germline CDR1 reads SEHNR; CDR2 reads FQNEAQ (reference sequence). The CDR3 reads CASSSWDRTNYGYTF. The CDR3 DNA reads as TGTGCCAGCAGCTCTTGGGACAGAACTAACTATGGCTACACCTTC.

This clonotype was seen repeatedly, ten times or more. This chain connects TRBV19 to TRBJ1-4; D uncertain. The CDR3 totals 13 residues. The germline gives CDR1 LNHDA, CDR2 SQIVND (reference sequence). V gave up 7 bases and J gave up 7 bases, with 13 bases separating them. The CDR3 spells CASKNTASEKLFF. The CDR3 DNA sequence: TGTGCCAGTAAGAATACCGCGTCTGAAAAACTGTTTTTT.

In this sample, this clonotype turned up many times. The chain couples TRBV14 to TRBJ2-5; TRBD1 matches 7 bases. The CDR3 is made up of 15 amino acids. V shed 1 base, J shed 2 bases, and the junction held 4 bases outside the gene matches. CDR1 is SGHDN, CDR2 FVKESK, per germline. DNA of the CDR3: TGTGCCAGCAGCCAAGCACAGGGGATACAAGAGACCCAGTACTTC. This translates into CASSQAQGIQETQYF.

The chain joins TRBV5-1 to TRBJ2-2; no clear D. Between the trimmed V and J ends, which lost 5 bases and 7 bases, there was a span of 9 bases. Germline V gives CDR1 SGHRS, CDR2 YFSETQ. The CDR3 runs 12 residues. The CDR3 bases are TGCGCCAGCAGGACCTCCAGCGGGGAGCTGTTTTTT. Protein sequence: CASRTSSGELFF.

This clonotype was recorded at least ten times. The chain links TRBV18 to TRBJ1-3; TRBD1 aligns across 10 bases. After removal of 4 bases from V and 3 bases from J, the junction contained 3 bases not matched to a gene. The CDR3 spans 15 residues. CDR1 KGHSH and CDR2 LQKENI come from the germline V gene. The CDR3 is CASSRTGGDGNTIYF. The CDR3 DNA reads TGTGCCAGCTCACGGACAGGGGGAGATGGAAACACCATATATTTT. Full variable domain (remainder filled in from reference TRBV18 and TRBJ1-3): NAGVMQNPRHLVRRRGQEARLRCSPMKGHSHVYWYRQLPEEGLKFMVYLQKENIIDESGMPKERFSAEFPKEGPSILRIQQVVRGDSAAYFCASSRTGGDGNTIYFGEGSWLTVV.

V is TRBV6-5 and J is TRBJ2-1; D possibly corresponds to TRBD2 (7 bases). Looked up from germline, CDR1 is MNHEY and CDR2 is SVGAGI. This CDR3 has 16 amino acids. The V end lost 0 bases, the J end lost 6 bases, and 15 bases lay between the germline ends. CDR3 sequence (DNA): TGTGCCAGCAGTTACTCAAGGGGGGGAGCCCTCAATGAGCAGTTCTTC. Amino acid sequence: CASSYSRGGALNEQFF.

In its sample, this clonotype was seen a few times. The chain recombines TRBV10-3 with TRBJ2-6; tentatively, D is TRBD2 (5 bases). Trimming took off 4 bases at V and 1 base at J, with 8 bases between the two ends. The CDR3 is made up of 15 amino acids. Germline CDR1 reads ENHRY; CDR2 reads SYGVKD. CDR3 protein: CAISASGSGANVLTF. DNA of the CDR3: TGTGCCATCAGTGCATCGGGGTCTGGGGCCAACGTCCTGACTTTC.

There are a few counts of this clonotype. The chain links TRBV14 to TRBJ1-2; D is uncertain. Trimming left V 3 bases short and J 4 bases short, with 9 bases between. This CDR3 comprises 13 residues. Germline V gene sequence: CDR1 SGHDN, CDR2 FVKESK. The CDR3 DNA reads TGTGCCAGCAGCCAGTTGGGTCCCTATGGCTACACCTTC. This codes for CASSQLGPYGYTF.

This clonotype has a handful of counts. The rearrangement uses TRBV29-1 and TRBJ2-3; D not resolved. Trimming took 7 bases from V and 6 from J, leaving 8 bases between them. The V gene's germline CDR1 is SQVTM and CDR2 ANQGSEA. CDR3 size: 10 residues. The CDR3 region is CSGGWDTQYF. Here the CDR3 DNA reads TGCAGCGGCGGTTGGGATACGCAGTATTTT.

This clonotype was seen many times. The CDR3 region has the DNA TGTGCCAGCAGCCTACCAGTCGGGGAGCTGTTTTTT. Protein product: CASSLPVGELFF. The chain couples TRBV5-6 to TRBJ2-2; D gene unclear. Trimming removed 4 bases from V and 7 bases from J, with 8 bases in between. The CDR3 is made up of 12 amino acids. CDR1 is SGHDT, CDR2 YYEEEE, per germline.

J is TRBJ1-2 and V is TRBV20-1, with a weak D call TRBD1 (5 bases). Germline values: CDR1 DFQATT, CDR2 SNEGSKA (reference sequence). V lost 3 bases and J lost 5, with 13 bases in between. The CDR3 length is 13 residues. The CDR3 sequence: CSASGAGSYGYTF. CDR3 DNA: TGCAGTGCTAGTGGGGCAGGGTCTTATGGCTACACCTTC.